Shown below are 9 T cell receptor beta chains from a single sample sequenced in a study of spatial heterogeneity in lung cancer. Stated time point: sample taken at primary tumor resection. TCRdb re-analysed the 5' RACE reads in MiXCR, keeping a single row per CDR3 protein. The sample lists about 23,000 distinct CDR3 sequences; approximately 4.7% were seen once. The material sequenced was PBMCs, taken at surgery. The receptors here all came from a male donor with early-stage non-small cell lung cancer.

Here the CDR3 reads CAWKLTGRTEAFF. The CDR3 region has the DNA TGTGCCTGGAAACTGACAGGGCGCACTGAAGCTTTCTTT. The chain joins TRBV30 to TRBJ1-1; 7 bases are shared with TRBD1. The trim removed 4 bases at V and 4 bases at J, leaving 6 bases unmatched. CDR1 and CDR2 (germline): GTSNPN, SVGIG (reference sequence). The CDR3 totals 13 residues.

This chain links TRBV6-5 with TRBJ2-1; D not resolved. The CDR3 has 12 residues. Trimming left V 4 bases short and J 9 bases short, with 10 bases between. Germline V gives CDR1 MNHEY, CDR2 SVGAGI. As DNA, the CDR3 is TGTGCCAGCAGTTCACCAGTGGCTGAGCAGTTCTTC. Protein: CASSSPVAEQFF.

This clonotype was recorded at least ten times. The chain is built from TRBV7-3 and TRBJ2-3, with TRBD2 identical over 12 bases. The trim removed 6 bases at V and 6 bases at J, leaving 10 bases unmatched. Per germline, CDR1 SGHTA and CDR2 FQGTGA. The CDR3 sequence is 16 residues long. DNA for the CDR3: TGTGCCAGCAGTCCGGGACTAGCGGGTGGTTCGGATACGCAGTATTTT. Its translation is CASSPGLAGGSDTQYF.

This clonotype was detected ten times or more. The V gene is TRBV25-1, the J gene TRBJ1-6; 9 bases fit TRBD1. The CDR3 totals 15 residues. The J segment lost 8 bases and the V segment lost 4 bases, leaving 6 bases of the junction unmatched. Germline values: CDR1 MGHDK, CDR2 SYGVNS. CDR3 bases: TGTGCCAGCAGTGGACAGGGGGGGAGGGATTCACCCCTCCACTTT. Its translation is CASSGQGGRDSPLHF.

This clonotype was seen repeatedly, ten times or more. The J gene is TRBJ1-5, the V gene TRBV6-6, with TRBD1 matching over 7 bases. This CDR3 region has 15 residues. V lost 6 bases and J lost 0; bases outside the gene matches: 5. Germline CDR1 MNHNY, CDR2 SVGAGI (reference sequence). CDR3: CASRAGGYSNQPQHF. In nucleotides, the CDR3 is TGTGCCAGCAGAGCAGGGGGATATAGCAATCAGCCCCAGCATTTT.

This clonotype was observed a handful of times. V gene TRBV6-1 combines with J gene TRBJ2-7, with D tentatively TRBD1 (5 bases). This CDR3 has 13 residues. Germline-derived CDR1 and CDR2 are MNHNS and SASEGT. V lost 5 bases to trimming and J lost 7 bases, with 15 bases between them. The CDR3 protein is CASSSSGLGEQYF. CDR3 bases: TGTGCCAGCAGTTCATCAGGGTTGGGTGAGCAGTACTTC.

This clonotype has a count of ten or more. The J gene is TRBJ2-3, the V gene TRBV7-2; D gene uncertain. V was pared by 5 bases and J by 10 bases, with 22 bases between. The CDR3 is made up of 15 amino acids. Looked up from germline, CDR1 is SGHTA and CDR2 is FQGNSA. This chain's CDR3 is CASSPPGSHEKAQYF. CDR3 bases: TGTGCCAGCAGCCCCCCCGGGTCACACGAGAAGGCGCAGTATTTT.

This clonotype was observed at least ten times. This sequence joins TRBV4-2 and TRBJ2-2, with 10 bases fitting TRBD2. The CDR3 has 16 residues. The ends lost 3 bases at V and 7 bases at J; junction bases unmatched: 8. Per germline, CDR1 LGHNA and CDR2 YNFKEQ. For the CDR3, the DNA is TGTGCCAGCAGCCACCCCGGGGTAGCGGGGGGCGGGGAGCTGTTTTTT. The encoded protein is CASSHPGVAGGGELFF.

This clonotype was seen repeatedly, ten times or more. The chain joins TRBV5-1 to TRBJ1-1; possibly TRBD1 for D (5 bases). The CDR3 is 16 amino acids. Germline V gene data show CDR1 as SGHRS and CDR2 as YFSETQ. Deletions cut 4 bases from V and 0 bases from J, with 16 bases between. DNA for the CDR3: TGCGCCAGCAGCAAAAGGGGAGGGACGGTGAACACTGAAGCTTTCTTT. This sequence encodes CASSKRGGTVNTEAFF.